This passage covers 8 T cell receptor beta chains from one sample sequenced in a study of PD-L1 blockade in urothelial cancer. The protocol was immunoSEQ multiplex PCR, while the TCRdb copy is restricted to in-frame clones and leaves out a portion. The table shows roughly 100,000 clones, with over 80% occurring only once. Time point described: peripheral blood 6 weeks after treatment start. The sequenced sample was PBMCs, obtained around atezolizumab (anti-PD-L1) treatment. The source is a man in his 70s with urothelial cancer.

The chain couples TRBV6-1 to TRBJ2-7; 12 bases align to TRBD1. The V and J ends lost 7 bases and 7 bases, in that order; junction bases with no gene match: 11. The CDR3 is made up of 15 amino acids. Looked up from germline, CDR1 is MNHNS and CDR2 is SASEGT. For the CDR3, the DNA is TGTGCCAGCAATCGTGTGGGACAGGGGGCGGGGGAGCAGTACTTC. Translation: CASNRVGQGAGEQYF.

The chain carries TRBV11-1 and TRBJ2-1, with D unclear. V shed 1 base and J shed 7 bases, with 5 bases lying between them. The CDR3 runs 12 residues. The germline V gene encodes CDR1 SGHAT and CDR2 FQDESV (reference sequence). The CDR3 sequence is CASSLVQNEQFF. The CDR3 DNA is TGTGCCAGCAGCTTAGTTCAGAATGAGCAGTTCTTC.

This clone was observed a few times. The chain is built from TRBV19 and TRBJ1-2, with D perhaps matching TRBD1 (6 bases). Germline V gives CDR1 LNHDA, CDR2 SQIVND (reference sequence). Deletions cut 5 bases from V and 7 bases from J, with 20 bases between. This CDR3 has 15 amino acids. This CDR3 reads CASSPGYRESAGYTF. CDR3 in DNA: TGTGCCAGTAGTCCGGGTTACAGGGAATCGGCTGGCTACACCTTC.

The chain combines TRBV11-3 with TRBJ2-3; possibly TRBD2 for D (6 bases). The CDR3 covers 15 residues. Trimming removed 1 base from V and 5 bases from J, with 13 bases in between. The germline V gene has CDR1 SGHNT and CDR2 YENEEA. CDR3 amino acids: CASSLGDLMGDTQYF. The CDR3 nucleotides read TGTGCCAGCAGCTTAGGGGACTTAATGGGAGATACGCAGTATTTT.

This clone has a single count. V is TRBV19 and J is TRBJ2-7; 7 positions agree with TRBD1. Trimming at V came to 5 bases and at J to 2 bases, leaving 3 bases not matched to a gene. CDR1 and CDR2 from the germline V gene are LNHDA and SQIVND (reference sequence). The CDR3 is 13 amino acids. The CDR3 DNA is TGTGCCAGTAGTCTGACAGGGACCTACGAGCAGTACTTC. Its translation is CASSLTGTYEQYF.

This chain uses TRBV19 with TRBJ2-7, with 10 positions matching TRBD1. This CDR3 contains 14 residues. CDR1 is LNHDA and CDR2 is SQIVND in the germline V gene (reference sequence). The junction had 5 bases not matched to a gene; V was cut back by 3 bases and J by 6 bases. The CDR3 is CASSILRTGGEQYF. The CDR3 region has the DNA TGTGCCAGTAGTATCCTAAGGACAGGGGGCGAGCAGTACTTC.

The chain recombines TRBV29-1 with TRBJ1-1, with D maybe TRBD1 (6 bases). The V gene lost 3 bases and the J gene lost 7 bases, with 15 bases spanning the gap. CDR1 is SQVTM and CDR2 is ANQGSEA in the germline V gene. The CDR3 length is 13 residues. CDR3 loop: CSVESQIGGEAFF. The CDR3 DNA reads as TGCAGCGTTGAGTCACAGATAGGGGGTGAAGCTTTCTTT.

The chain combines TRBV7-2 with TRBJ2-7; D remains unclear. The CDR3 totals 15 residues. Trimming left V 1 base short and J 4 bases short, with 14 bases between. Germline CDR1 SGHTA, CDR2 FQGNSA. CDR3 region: CASSLVSEFSYEQYF. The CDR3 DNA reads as TGTGCCAGCAGCTTAGTATCTGAGTTTTCGTACGAGCAGTACTTC.